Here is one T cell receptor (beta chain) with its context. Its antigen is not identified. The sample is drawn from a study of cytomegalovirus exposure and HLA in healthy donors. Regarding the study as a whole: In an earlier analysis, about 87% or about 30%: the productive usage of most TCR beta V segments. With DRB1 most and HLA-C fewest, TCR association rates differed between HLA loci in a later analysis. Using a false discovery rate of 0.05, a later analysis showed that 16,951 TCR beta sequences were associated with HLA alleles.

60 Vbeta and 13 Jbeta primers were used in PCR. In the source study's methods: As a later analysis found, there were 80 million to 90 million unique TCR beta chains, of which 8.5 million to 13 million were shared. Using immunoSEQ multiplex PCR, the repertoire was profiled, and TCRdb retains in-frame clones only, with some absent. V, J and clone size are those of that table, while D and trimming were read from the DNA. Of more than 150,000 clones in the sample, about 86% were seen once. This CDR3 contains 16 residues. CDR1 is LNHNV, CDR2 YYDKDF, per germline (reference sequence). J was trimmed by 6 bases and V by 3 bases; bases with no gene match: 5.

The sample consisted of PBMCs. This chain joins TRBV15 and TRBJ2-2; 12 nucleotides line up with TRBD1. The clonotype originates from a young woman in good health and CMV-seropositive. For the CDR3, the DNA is TGTGCCACCAGCAGTGGGACAGGGGGCAGGGCCGGGGAGCTGTTTTTT. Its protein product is CATSSGTGGRAGELFF.